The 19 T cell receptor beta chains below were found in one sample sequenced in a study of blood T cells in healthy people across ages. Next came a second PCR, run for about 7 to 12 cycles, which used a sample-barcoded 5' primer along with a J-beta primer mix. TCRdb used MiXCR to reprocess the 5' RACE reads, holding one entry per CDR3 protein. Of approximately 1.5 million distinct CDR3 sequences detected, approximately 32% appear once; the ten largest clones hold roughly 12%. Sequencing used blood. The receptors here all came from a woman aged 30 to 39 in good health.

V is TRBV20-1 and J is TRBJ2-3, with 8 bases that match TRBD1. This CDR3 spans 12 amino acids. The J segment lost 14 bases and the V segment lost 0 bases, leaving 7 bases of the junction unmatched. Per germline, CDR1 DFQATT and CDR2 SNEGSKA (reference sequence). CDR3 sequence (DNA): TGCAGTGCTAGAGAGACAGGGGAGGCGCGGTATTTT. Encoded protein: CSARETGEARYF.

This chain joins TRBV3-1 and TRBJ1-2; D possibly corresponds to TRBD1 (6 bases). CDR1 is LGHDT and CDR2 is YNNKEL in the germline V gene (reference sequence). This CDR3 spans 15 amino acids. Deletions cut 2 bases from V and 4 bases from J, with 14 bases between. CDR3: CASSQLGGRGYGYTF. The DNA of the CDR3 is TGTGCCAGCAGCCAATTAGGGGGGCGCGGCTATGGCTACACCTTC.

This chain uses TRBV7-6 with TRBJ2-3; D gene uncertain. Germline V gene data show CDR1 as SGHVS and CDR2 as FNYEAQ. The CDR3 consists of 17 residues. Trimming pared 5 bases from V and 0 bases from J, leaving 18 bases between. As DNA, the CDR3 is TGTGCCAGCAGCCCTCTTGGGCGACAAATAAGCACAGATACGCAGTATTTT. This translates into CASSPLGRQISTDTQYF.

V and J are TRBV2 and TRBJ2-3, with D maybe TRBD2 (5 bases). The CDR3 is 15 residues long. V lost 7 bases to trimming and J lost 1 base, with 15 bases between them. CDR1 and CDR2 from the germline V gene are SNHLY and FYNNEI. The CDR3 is CASTRRTPGTDTQYF. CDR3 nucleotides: TGTGCCAGCACCCGGAGGACGCCAGGCACAGATACGCAGTATTTT.

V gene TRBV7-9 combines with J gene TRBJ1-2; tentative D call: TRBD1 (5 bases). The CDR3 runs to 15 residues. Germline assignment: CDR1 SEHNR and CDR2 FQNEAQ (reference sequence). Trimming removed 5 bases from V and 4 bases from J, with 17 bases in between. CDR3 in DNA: TGTGCCAGCAGCCTGACGACAGCAAGGATCTATGGCTACACCTTC. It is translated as CASSLTTARIYGYTF.

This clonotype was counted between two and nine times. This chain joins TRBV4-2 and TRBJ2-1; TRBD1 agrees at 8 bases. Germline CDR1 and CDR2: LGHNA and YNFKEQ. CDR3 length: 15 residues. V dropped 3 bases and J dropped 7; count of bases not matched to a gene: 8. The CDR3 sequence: CASSQTTGVRNEQFF. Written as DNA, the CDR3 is TGTGCCAGCAGCCAGACGACAGGGGTGAGAAATGAGCAGTTCTTC.

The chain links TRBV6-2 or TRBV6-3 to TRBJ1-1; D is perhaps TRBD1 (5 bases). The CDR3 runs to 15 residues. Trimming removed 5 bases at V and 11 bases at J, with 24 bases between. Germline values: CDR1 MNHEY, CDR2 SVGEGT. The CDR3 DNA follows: TGTGCCAGCAGTCTACTCGGGGGAGAGCTCGTTCTCGCTTTCTTT. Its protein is CASSLLGGELVLAFF.

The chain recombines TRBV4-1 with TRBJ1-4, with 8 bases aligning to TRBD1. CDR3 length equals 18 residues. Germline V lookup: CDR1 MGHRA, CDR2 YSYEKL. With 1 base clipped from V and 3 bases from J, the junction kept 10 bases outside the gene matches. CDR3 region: CASSQAPQGEGPNEKLFF. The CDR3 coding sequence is TGCGCCAGCAGCCAAGCCCCACAGGGGGAGGGGCCTAATGAAAAACTGTTTTTT.

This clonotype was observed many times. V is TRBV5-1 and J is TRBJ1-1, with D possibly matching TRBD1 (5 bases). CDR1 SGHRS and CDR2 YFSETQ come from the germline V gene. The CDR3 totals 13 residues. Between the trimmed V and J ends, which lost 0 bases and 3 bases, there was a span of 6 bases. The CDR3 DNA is TGCGCCAGCAGCTTGGTGGGGGACACTGAAGCTTTCTTT. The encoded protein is CASSLVGDTEAFF.

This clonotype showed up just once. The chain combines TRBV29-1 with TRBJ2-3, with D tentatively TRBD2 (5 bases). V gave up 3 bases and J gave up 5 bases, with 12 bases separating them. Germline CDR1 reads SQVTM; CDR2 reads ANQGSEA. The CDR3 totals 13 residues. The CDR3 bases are TGCAGCGTTGATGGACTCTGGGGAGATACGCAGTATTTT. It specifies CSVDGLWGDTQYF.

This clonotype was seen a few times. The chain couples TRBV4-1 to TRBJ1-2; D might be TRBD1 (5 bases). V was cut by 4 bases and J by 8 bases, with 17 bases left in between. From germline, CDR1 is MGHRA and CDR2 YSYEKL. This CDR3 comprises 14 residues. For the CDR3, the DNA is TGCGCCAGCAGCCCTAGTGGGGGACGATGGGGCTACACCTTC. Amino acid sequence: CASSPSGGRWGYTF.

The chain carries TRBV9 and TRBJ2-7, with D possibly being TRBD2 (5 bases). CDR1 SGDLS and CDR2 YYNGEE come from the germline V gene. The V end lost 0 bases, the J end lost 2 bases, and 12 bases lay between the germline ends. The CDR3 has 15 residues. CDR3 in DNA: TGTGCCAGCAGCGTAGATGAGGGTGTCACCTACGAGCAGTACTTC. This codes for CASSVDEGVTYEQYF. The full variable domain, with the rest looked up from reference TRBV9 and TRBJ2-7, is DSGVTQTPKHLITATGQRVTLRCSPRSGDLSVYWYQQSLDQGLQFLIQYYNGEERAKGNILERFSAQQFPDLHSELNLSSLELGDSALYFCASSVDEGVTYEQYFGPGTRLTVT.

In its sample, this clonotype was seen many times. CDR3 sequence (DNA): TGTGCCAGTTCCGGACAGGGCAACTATGGCTACACCTTC. Encoded protein: CASSGQGNYGYTF. The chain joins TRBV9 to TRBJ1-2; 8 bases are a match to TRBD1. The V gene's germline CDR1 is SGDLS and CDR2 YYNGEE. V shed 8 bases and J 2 bases; nucleotides not matched to a gene: 5. CDR3 length: 13 amino acids.

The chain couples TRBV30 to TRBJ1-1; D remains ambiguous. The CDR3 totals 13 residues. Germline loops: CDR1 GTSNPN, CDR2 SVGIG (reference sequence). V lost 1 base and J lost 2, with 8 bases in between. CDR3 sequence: CAWSGQANTEAFF. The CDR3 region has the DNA TGTGCCTGGAGTGGGCAGGCCAACACTGAAGCTTTCTTT. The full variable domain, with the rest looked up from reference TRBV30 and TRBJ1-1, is SQTIHQWPATLVQPVGSPLSLECTVEGTSNPNLYWYRQAAGRGLQLLFYSVGIGQISSEVPQNLSASRPQDRQFILSSKKLLLSDSGFYLCAWSGQANTEAFFGQGTRLTVV.

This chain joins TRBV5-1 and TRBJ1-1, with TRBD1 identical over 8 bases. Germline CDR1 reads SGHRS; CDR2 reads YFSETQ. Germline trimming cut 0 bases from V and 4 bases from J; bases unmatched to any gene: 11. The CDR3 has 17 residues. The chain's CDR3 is CASSLDPRQGWGTEAFF. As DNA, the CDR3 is TGCGCCAGCAGCTTGGACCCTCGACAGGGGTGGGGCACTGAAGCTTTCTTT.

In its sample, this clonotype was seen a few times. The CDR3 is CSVGDRRFTEAFF. The CDR3 region has the DNA TGCAGCGTAGGGGACAGGCGGTTCACTGAAGCTTTCTTT. J is TRBJ1-1 and V is TRBV29-1, with 8 bases identical to TRBD1. CDR1 and CDR2 (germline): SQVTM, ANQGSEA. This CDR3 is built from 13 residues. V lost 6 bases and J lost 4; bases outside the gene matches: 7.

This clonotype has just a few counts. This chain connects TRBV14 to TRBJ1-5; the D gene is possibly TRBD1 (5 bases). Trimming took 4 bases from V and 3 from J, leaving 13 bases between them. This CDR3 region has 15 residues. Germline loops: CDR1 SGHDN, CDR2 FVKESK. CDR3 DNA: TGTGCCAGCAGCCTCTGGAACAGGACCAATCAGCCCCAGCATTTT. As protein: CASSLWNRTNQPQHF.

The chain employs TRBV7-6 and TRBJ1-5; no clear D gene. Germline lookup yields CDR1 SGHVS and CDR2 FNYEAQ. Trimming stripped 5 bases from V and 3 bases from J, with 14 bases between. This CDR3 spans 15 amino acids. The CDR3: CASSPGSSPNQPQHF. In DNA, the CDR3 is TGTGCCAGCAGCCCCGGGAGTTCCCCCAATCAGCCCCAGCATTTT. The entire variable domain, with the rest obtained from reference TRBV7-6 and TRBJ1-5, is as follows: GAGVSQSPRYKVTKRGQDVALRCDPISGHVSLYWYRQALGQGPEFLTYFNYEAQQDKSGLPNDRFSAERPEGSISTLTIQRTEQRDSAMYRCASSPGSSPNQPQHFGDGTRLSIL.

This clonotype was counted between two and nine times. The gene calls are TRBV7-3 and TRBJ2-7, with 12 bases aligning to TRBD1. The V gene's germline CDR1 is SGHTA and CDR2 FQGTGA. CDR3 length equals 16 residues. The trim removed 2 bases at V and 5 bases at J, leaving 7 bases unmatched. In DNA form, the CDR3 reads TGTGCCAGCAGCTTAGGATTGAGGGACAGGGGGCACGAGCAGTACTTC. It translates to CASSLGLRDRGHEQYF. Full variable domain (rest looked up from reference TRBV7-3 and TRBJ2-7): GAGVSQTPSNKVTEKGKYVELRCDPISGHTALYWYRQSLGQGPEFLIYFQGTGAADDSGLPNDRFFAVRPEGSVSTLKIQRTERGDSAVYLCASSLGLRDRGHEQYFGPGTRLTVT.